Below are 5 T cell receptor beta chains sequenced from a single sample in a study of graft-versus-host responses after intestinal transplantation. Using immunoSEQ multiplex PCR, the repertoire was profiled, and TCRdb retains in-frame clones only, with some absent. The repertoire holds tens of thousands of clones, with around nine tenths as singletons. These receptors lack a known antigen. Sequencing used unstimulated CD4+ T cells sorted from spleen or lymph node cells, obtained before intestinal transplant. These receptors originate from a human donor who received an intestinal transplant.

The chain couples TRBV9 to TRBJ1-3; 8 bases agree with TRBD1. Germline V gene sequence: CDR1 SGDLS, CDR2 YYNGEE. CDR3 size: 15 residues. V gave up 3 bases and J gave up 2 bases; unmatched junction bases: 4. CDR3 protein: CASSAPTGAGNTIYF. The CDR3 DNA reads TGTGCCAGCAGCGCCCCGACAGGGGCTGGAAACACCATATATTTT.

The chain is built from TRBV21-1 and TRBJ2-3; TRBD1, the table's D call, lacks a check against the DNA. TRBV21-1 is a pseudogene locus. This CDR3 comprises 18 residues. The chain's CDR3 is CASSTVVSDRGLSDTQYF. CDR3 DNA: TGTGCCAGCAGCACTGTGGTATCGGACAGGGGGCTTTCAGATACGCAGTATTTT.

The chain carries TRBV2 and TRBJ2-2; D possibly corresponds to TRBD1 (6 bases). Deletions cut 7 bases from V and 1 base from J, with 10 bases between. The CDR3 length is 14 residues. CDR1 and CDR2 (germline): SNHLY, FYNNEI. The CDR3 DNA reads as TGTGCCAGCACGAGGGGGAAGAACACCGGGGAGCTGTTTTTT. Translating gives CASTRGKNTGELFF. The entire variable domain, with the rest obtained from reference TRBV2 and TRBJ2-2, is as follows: EPEVTQTPSHQVTQMGQEVILRCVPISNHLYFYWYRQILGQKVEFLVSFYNNEISEKSEIFDDQFSVERPDGSNFTLKIRSTKLEDSAMYFCASTRGKNTGELFFGEGSRLTVL.

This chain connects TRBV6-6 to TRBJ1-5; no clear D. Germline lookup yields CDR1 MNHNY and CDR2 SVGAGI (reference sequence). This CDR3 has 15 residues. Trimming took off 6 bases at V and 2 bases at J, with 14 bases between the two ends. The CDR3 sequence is CASSPNRRGNQPQHF. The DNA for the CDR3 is TGTGCCAGCAGCCCTAATCGGAGGGGCAATCAGCCCCAGCATTTT.

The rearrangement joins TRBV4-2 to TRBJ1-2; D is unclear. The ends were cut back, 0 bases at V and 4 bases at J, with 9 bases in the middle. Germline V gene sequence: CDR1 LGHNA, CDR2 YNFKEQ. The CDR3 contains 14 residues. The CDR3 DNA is TGTGCCAGCAGCCAAGATCTAACCGGCTATGGCTACACCTTC. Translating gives CASSQDLTGYGYTF.